The 30 T cell receptor beta chains below all came from one sample that was sequenced in a study of cytomegalovirus exposure and HLA in healthy donors. Both 60 Vbeta primers and 13 Jbeta primers went into the PCR. Measured with immunoSEQ multiplex PCR; TCRdb has only the in-frame clones, and not every one. The sample shows about 170,000 clones, 75% to 85% of them seen only once. The sequenced material came from PBMCs. These receptor sequences come from a woman in her 50s in good health and CMV-seronegative.

The J gene is TRBJ1-2, the V gene TRBV5-1, with 9 bases aligning to TRBD1. Germline CDR1 is SGHRS and CDR2 is YFSETQ. The CDR3 length is 15 residues. The ends lost 0 bases at V and 7 bases at J; junction bases unmatched: 7. The CDR3 sequence: CASSLAQQGAGGYTF. As DNA, the CDR3 is TGCGCCAGCAGCTTGGCCCAACAGGGGGCAGGTGGCTACACCTTC.

CDR3 amino acids: CASSIEVSEQYF. CDR3 DNA: TGTGCCAGCAGTATCGAGGTTAGCGAGCAGTACTTC. V and J are TRBV28 and TRBJ2-7; D gene ambiguous. Trimming took 5 bases from V and 6 from J, leaving 11 bases between them. Germline CDR1 and CDR2: MDHEN and SYDVKM. CDR3 length: 12 amino acids.

The rearrangement joins TRBV7-8 to TRBJ2-7; D is possibly TRBD2 (7 bases). The V end lost 4 bases, the J end lost 3 bases, and 22 bases lay between the germline ends. CDR1 SGHVS and CDR2 FQNEAQ come from the germline V gene. The CDR3 is 17 residues long. CDR3 sequence (DNA): TGTGCCAGCAGCTCCGTTAGAGGGAGGGGGGGCGGCTACGAGCAGTACTTC. Translated, it gives CASSSVRGRGGGYEQYF.

The V gene is TRBV9, the J gene TRBJ1-3; D is possibly TRBD1 (5 bases). Germline CDR1 SGDLS, CDR2 YYNGEE. This CDR3 region has 17 residues. V was clipped by 0 bases and J by 0 bases, with 13 bases between them. For the CDR3, the DNA is TGTGCCAGCAGCGTAGAGCTCAGGGCTATCTCTGGAAACACCATATATTTT. Translating it yields CASSVELRAISGNTIYF.

The rearrangement joins TRBV18 to TRBJ2-7; TRBD1 matches 9 bases. Germline CDR1 is KGHSH and CDR2 is LQKENI. This CDR3 spans 16 amino acids. V trimming: 3 bases; J trimming: 0 bases; junction bases outside the gene matches: 6. Written as DNA, the CDR3 is TGTGCCAGCTCACCCCCCGGGACAGGGAGCTCCTACGAGCAGTACTTC. Protein product: CASSPPGTGSSYEQYF.

The chain links TRBV28 to TRBJ2-1, with 7 bases fitting TRBD2. Losses at the gene ends were 5 bases for V and 3 bases for J; bases not matched to a gene: 7. The germline gives CDR1 MDHEN, CDR2 SYDVKM. CDR3 length: 15 residues. This CDR3 is CASSLPGLHYNEQFF. The CDR3 DNA reads as TGTGCCAGCAGTCTCCCGGGACTACACTACAATGAGCAGTTCTTC.

About this clone itself: This same CDR3 is encoded by further DNA sequences in the sample. This CDR3 is CAISDRGNTEAFF. For the CDR3, the DNA is TGTGCCATCAGTGACAGGGGGAACACTGAAGCTTTCTTT. The V gene is TRBV10-3, the J gene TRBJ1-1, with a possible D match to TRBD1 (6 bases). CDR3 length: 13 residues. V was cut by 3 bases and J by 1 base, with 6 bases left in between. Germline CDR1 and CDR2: ENHRY and SYGVKD.

This rearrangement joins TRBV19 to TRBJ2-7, with 8 bases matching TRBD1. Germline CDR1 reads LNHDA; CDR2 reads SQIVND (reference sequence). This CDR3 spans 14 amino acids. V was clipped by 3 bases and J by 4 bases; unmatched bases: 5. This chain's CDR3 is CASSIRDRWYEQYF. CDR3 nucleotides: TGTGCCAGTAGTATCCGGGACAGGTGGTACGAGCAGTACTTC.

In this sample, this clone turned up a few times. The V call is TRBV5-6, the J call TRBJ2-7; 11 nucleotides match TRBD2. Trimming cost V 0 bases and J 5 bases; bases outside gene matches: 7. The CDR3 spans 16 residues. The germline gives CDR1 SGHDT, CDR2 YYEEEE. DNA of the CDR3: TGTGCCAGCAGCTTGGTTAGCGGGAGGGGGCTCGACGAGCAGTACTTC. This translates into CASSLVSGRGLDEQYF.

The rearrangement joins TRBV11-2 to TRBJ2-1; TRBD2 is a possible D gene (5 bases). The ends were cut back, 4 bases at V and 9 bases at J, with 10 bases in the middle. Germline-derived CDR1 and CDR2 are SGHAT and FQNNGV. The CDR3 sequence is 12 residues long. The CDR3 loop reads CASSSEGVEQFF. CDR3 sequence (DNA): TGTGCCAGCAGCTCCGAGGGTGTTGAGCAGTTCTTC.

This clone appeared a few times. V usage is TRBV30 and J usage is TRBJ2-1; 8 positions match TRBD2. Germline trimming cut 2 bases from V and 6 bases from J; bases unmatched to any gene: 0. CDR3 length: 12 residues. CDR1 is GTSNPN, CDR2 SVGIG, per germline (reference sequence). CDR3 coding DNA: TGTGCCTGGAGTCGGGGGGGCAATGAGCAGTTCTTC. Encoded protein: CAWSRGGNEQFF.

The gene calls are TRBV4-3 and TRBJ2-5; D perhaps matches TRBD1 (6 bases). The DNA end is a closer match to TRBJ2-7, so the J assignment may be wrong. Germline V gene data show CDR1 as LGHNA and CDR2 as YSLEER. The CDR3 has 12 residues. Here the CDR3 reads CASSGDTYEQYF. CDR3 nucleotide sequence: TGCGCCAGCAGCGGGGACACCTACGAGCAGTACTTC.

The chain uses TRBV28 and TRBJ1-2; D might be TRBD1 (5 bases). V was cut by 4 bases and J by 4 bases, with 28 bases left in between. The V gene's germline CDR1 is MDHEN and CDR2 SYDVKM. This CDR3 contains 19 residues. For the CDR3, the DNA is TGTGCCAGCAGTTCCCCCGGGGGAGAGCCAGAAGCTGGAATCTATGGCTACACCTTC. It yields the protein CASSSPGGEPEAGIYGYTF.

This chain joins TRBV28 and TRBJ1-5; D remains unclear. The germline V gene encodes CDR1 MDHEN and CDR2 SYDVKM. The CDR3 is 15 residues long. Trimming left V 4 bases short and J 0 bases short, with 10 bases between. This CDR3 is CASSSGGDSNQPQHF. The CDR3 DNA sequence: TGTGCCAGCAGTTCTGGCGGAGATAGCAATCAGCCCCAGCATTTT.

The chain is built from TRBV25-1 and TRBJ2-1; 13 nucleotides agree with TRBD2. CDR1 and CDR2 from the germline V gene are MGHDK and SYGVNS. CDR3 length: 17 amino acids. The junction had 4 bases not matched to a gene; V was cut back by 2 bases and J by 3 bases. The CDR3 loop reads CASSEQTSGGLYNEQFF. Written as DNA, the CDR3 is TGTGCCAGCAGTGAACAGACTAGCGGGGGGCTCTACAATGAGCAGTTCTTC.

The rearrangement links TRBV19 to TRBJ1-5; 7 nucleotides line up with TRBD1. Germline V lookup: CDR1 LNHDA, CDR2 SQIVND (reference sequence). There are 16 residues in the CDR3. V gave up 7 bases and J gave up 6 bases; unmatched junction bases: 15. The CDR3 nucleotides read TGTGCCAGTACGAAACAGGGGCGGCTAGTCGGTCAGCCCCAGCATTTT. This encodes CASTKQGRLVGQPQHF.

This chain uses TRBV2 with TRBJ2-1, with D tentatively TRBD2 (6 bases). Trimming cost V 3 bases and J 12 bases, with 9 bases left between them. Germline V gene data show CDR1 as SNHLY and CDR2 as FYNNEI. The CDR3 covers 11 residues. The CDR3 reads CASSDGGWQFF. CDR3 nucleotide sequence: TGTGCCAGCAGTGATGGGGGGTGGCAGTTCTTC.

The chain has TRBV11-2 and TRBJ2-7, with 9 bases lining up with TRBD2. The junction had 21 bases not matched to a gene; V was cut back by 5 bases and J by 4 bases. The length of the CDR3 is 19 residues. The germline gives CDR1 SGHAT, CDR2 FQNNGV. The CDR3 protein is CASSRPGQTSGSPSYEQYF. DNA of the CDR3: TGTGCCAGCAGCCGACCGGGACAAACTAGCGGGTCCCCCTCTTACGAGCAGTACTTC.

This clone was observed a handful of times. This chain links TRBV7-2 with TRBJ2-7; D not resolved. CDR1 is SGHTA, CDR2 FQGNSA, per germline. V was cut by 1 base and J by 7 bases, with 8 bases left in between. The CDR3 is made up of 12 amino acids. This CDR3 is CASSLVYGEQYF. DNA of the CDR3: TGTGCCAGCAGCTTAGTTTACGGGGAGCAGTACTTC.

The chain recombines TRBV28 with TRBJ2-7; D perhaps matches TRBD1 (5 bases). The CDR3 length is 13 residues. With 6 bases removed from V and 3 bases from J, the gap between germline ends came to 12 bases. Germline V gene lookup returns CDR1 MDHEN and CDR2 SYDVKM. CDR3 region: CASRRGQHYEQYF. In nucleotides, the CDR3 is TGTGCCAGCAGACGCGGACAACACTACGAGCAGTACTTC.

This clone occurred once. V and J are TRBV2 and TRBJ2-1, with a weak D call TRBD2 (5 bases). Germline V gene sequence: CDR1 SNHLY, CDR2 FYNNEI. V lost 8 bases to trimming and J lost 10 bases, with 12 bases between them. The CDR3 consists of 11 residues. CDR3 DNA: TGTGCCAGCCCAAATGGGAGAGAGCAGTTCTTC. It is translated as CASPNGREQFF.

The J gene is TRBJ2-3, the V gene TRBV5-1, with D possibly TRBD2 on 5 matching bases. The CDR3 has 15 residues. Germline V gene data show CDR1 as SGHRS and CDR2 as YFSETQ. V dropped 5 bases and J dropped 0 bases, with 13 bases sitting between them. DNA for the CDR3: TGCGCCAGCAGGCCTAGCACACAAAGCACAGATACGCAGTATTTT. Encoded protein: CASRPSTQSTDTQYF.

This clone was picked up one time. Here the CDR3 DNA reads TGTGCCAGCAGTTCTATTGTCGGGAGGGCGGGTAATGAGCAGTTCTTC. Translation gives CASSSIVGRAGNEQFF. The chain recombines TRBV27 with TRBJ2-1, with 8 bases that match TRBD2. V was clipped by 4 bases and J by 7 bases; unmatched bases: 12. The CDR3 contains 16 residues. Germline loops: CDR1 MNHEY, CDR2 SMNVEV (reference sequence).

V is TRBV7-6 and J is TRBJ2-7; 8 bases match TRBD2. Trimming at V came to 4 bases and at J to 3 bases, leaving 5 bases not matched to a gene. The germline CDR1 and CDR2 sequences are SGHVS and FNYEAQ. The CDR3 covers 14 residues. In nucleotides, the CDR3 is TGTGCCAGCAGCTCCACTAGCGGAAACTACGAGCAGTACTTC. This codes for CASSSTSGNYEQYF. Combining the CDR3 with reference TRBV7-6 and TRBJ2-7 gives the whole variable domain GAGVSQSPRYKVTKRGQDVALRCDPISGHVSLYWYRQALGQGPEFLTYFNYEAQQDKSGLPNDRFSAERPEGSISTLTIQRTEQRDSAMYRCASSSTSGNYEQYFGPGTRLTVT.

The chain couples TRBV2 to TRBJ2-3, with 9 bases fitting TRBD2. The V gene end was trimmed by 6 bases and the J gene end by 7 bases; junction bases not matched to a gene: 8. CDR1 SNHLY and CDR2 FYNNEI come from the germline V gene. The CDR3 is 14 residues long. CDR3 sequence reads: CASRWGGGANTQYF. CDR3 DNA: TGTGCCAGCAGGTGGGGCGGGGGGGCTAATACGCAGTATTTT.

The V and J genes are TRBV7-2 and TRBJ2-3; TRBD2 aligns across 7 bases. Germline CDR1 is SGHTA and CDR2 is FQGNSA. This CDR3 is built from 14 residues. V shed 4 bases and J 8 bases; nucleotides not matched to a gene: 9. Here the CDR3 reads CASSYGLVGATQYF. The CDR3 nucleotides read TGTGCCAGCAGCTACGGACTAGTTGGTGCTACGCAGTATTTT.

V gene TRBV19 combines with J gene TRBJ1-5; possibly TRBD1 for D (5 bases). Germline V CDR1 and CDR2: LNHDA, SQIVND (reference sequence). Deletions cut 4 bases from V and 1 base from J, with 14 bases between. The CDR3 is 16 residues long. This CDR3 is CASSRPGQGSNQPQHF. CDR3 DNA: TGTGCCAGTAGTAGGCCCGGCCAGGGCAGCAATCAGCCCCAGCATTTT.

The chain employs TRBV6-5 and TRBJ1-1; no definite D call. V lost 6 bases and J lost 11, with 13 bases in between. The CDR3 runs 11 residues. Germline values: CDR1 MNHEY, CDR2 SVGAGI. The DNA of the CDR3 is TGTGCCAGCAGCTACAACAACCTTGCTTTCTTT. It yields the protein CASSYNNLAFF.

The V and J genes are TRBV28 and TRBJ1-2; 9 bases match TRBD1. V gave up 8 bases and J gave up 6 bases; unmatched junction bases: 10. Germline V lookup: CDR1 MDHEN, CDR2 SYDVKM. The CDR3 has 14 amino acids. CDR3 sequence: CASLIGTGLDGYTF. For the CDR3, the DNA is TGTGCCAGCCTGATCGGGACAGGGCTCGATGGCTACACCTTC.

The chain couples TRBV5-1 to TRBJ2-2, with TRBD1 identical over 8 bases. In germline, CDR1 is SGHRS, CDR2 YFSETQ. The junction had 7 bases not matched to a gene; V was cut back by 2 bases and J by 7 bases. This CDR3 has 15 amino acids. CDR3 nucleotide sequence: TGCGCCAGCAGCTTCCCCAGGGGGCAAATCGGGGAGCTGTTTTTT. It translates to CASSFPRGQIGELFF.